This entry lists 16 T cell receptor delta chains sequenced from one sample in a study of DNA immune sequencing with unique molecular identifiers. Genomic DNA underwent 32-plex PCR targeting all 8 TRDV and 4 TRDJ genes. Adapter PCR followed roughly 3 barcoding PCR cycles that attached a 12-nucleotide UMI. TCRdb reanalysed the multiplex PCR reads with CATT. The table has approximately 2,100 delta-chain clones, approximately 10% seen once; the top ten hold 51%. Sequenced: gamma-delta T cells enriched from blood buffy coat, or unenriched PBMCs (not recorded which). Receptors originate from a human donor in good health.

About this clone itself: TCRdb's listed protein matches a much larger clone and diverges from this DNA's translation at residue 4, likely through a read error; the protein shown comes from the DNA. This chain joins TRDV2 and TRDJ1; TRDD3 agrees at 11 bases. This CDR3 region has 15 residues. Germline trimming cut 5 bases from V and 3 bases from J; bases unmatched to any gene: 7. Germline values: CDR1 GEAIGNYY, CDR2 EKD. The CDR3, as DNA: TGTGCCTGTGTCCCACTGGGGGATAAATCCGATAAACTCATCTTT. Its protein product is CACVPLGDKSDKLIF.

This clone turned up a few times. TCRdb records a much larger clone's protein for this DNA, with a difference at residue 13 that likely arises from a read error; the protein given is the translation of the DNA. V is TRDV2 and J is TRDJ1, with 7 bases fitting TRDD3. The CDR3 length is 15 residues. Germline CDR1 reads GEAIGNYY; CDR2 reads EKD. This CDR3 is CACDLLGTDTDKPIF. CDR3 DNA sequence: TGTGCCTGTGACCTACTGGGGACAGACACCGATAAACCCATCTTT.

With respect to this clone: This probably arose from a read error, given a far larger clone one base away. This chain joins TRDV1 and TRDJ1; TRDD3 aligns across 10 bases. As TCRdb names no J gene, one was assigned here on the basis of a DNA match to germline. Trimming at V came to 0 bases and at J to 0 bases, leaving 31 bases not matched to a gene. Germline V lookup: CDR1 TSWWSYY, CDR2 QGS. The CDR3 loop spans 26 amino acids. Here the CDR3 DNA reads TGTGCTCTTGGGGAACTGGGGTTCCTACAGTCCTTAACTGGGGGATCTTCTACTTTGTACACCGATAAACTCATCTTT. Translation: CALGELGFLQSLTGGSSTLYTDKLIF.

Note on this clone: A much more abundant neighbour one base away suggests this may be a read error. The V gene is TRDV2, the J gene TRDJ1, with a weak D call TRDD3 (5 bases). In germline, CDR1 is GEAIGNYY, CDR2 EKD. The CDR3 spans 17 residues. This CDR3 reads CAYDTVSGTQSTDKLIF. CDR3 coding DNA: TGTGCCTATGACACCGTCTCGGGGACCCAAAGCACCGATAAACTCATCTTT.

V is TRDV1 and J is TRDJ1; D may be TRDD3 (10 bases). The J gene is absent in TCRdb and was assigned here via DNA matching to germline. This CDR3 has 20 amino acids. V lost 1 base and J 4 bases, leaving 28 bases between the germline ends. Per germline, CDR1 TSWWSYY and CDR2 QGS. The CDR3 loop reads CALGEPSFLRWGILNDKLIF. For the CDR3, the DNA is TGTGCTCTTGGGGAACCCTCCTTCCTACGGTGGGGGATACTCAACGATAAACTCATCTTT.

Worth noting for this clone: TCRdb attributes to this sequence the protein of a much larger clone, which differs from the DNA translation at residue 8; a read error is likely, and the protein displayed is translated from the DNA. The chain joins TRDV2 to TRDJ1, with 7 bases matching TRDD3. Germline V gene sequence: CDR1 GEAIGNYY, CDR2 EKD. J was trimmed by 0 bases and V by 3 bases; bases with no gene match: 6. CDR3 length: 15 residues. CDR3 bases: TGTGCCTGTGACCTACTGGGGTCAGACACCGATAAACTCATCTTT. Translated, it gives CACDLLGSDTDKLIF.

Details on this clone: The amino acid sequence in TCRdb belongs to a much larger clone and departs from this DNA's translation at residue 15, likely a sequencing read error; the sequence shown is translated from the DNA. As DNA, the CDR3 is TGTGCCTGTGACCCGGTTACTCTGCTGGAGCCCTCCGTGAGGGCCGATAAACTCATCTTT. It translates to CACDPVTLLEPSVRADKLIF. This chain connects TRDV2 to TRDJ1; D ambiguous. Germline V lookup: CDR1 GEAIGNYY, CDR2 EKD. The CDR3 runs to 20 residues. Trimming took 3 bases from V and 3 from J, leaving 31 bases between them.

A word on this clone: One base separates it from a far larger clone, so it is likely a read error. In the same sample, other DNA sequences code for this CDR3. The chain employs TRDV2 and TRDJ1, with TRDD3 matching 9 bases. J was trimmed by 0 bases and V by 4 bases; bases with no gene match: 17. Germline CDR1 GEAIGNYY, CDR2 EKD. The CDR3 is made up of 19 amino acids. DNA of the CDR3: TGTGCCTGTGATACCTTGTCTTTACTGGGGGAAGAGTACACCGATAAACTCATCTTT. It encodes CACDTLSLLGEEYTDKLIF.

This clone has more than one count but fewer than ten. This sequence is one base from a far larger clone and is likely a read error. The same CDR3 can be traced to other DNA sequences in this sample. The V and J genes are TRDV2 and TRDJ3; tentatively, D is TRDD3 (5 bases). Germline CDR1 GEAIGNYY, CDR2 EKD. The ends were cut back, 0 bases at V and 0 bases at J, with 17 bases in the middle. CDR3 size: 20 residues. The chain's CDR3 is CACDTLGTTNGSWDTRQMFF. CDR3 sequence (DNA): TGTGCCTGTGACACCTTGGGGACTACGAACGGCTCCTGGGACACCCGACAGATGTTTTTC.

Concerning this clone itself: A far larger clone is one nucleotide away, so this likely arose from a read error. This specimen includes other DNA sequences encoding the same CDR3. CDR3 nucleotide sequence: TGTGCCTGTGACTCGTTACTGGGGGCCAAAACCGATAAACTCATCTTC. Translated: CACDSLLGAKTDKLIF. The genes are TRDV2 and TRDJ1, with 8 bases matching TRDD3. This CDR3 is 16 amino acids long. Germline V CDR1 and CDR2: GEAIGNYY, EKD.

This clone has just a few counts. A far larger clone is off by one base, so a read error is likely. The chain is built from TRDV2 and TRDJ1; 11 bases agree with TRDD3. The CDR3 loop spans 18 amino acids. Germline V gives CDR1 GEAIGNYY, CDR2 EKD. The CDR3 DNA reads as TGTGCCTATGACACTCTCTGGGGGATACTTAATAAAACCGATAAACTCATCTTT. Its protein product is CAYDTLWGILNKTDKLIF.

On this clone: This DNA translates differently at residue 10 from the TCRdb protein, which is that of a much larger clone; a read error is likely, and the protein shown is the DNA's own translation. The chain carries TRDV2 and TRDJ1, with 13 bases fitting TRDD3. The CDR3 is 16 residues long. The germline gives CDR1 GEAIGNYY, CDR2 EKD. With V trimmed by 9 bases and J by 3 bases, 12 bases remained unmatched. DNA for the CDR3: TGTGCCGGGTACCTGACTGGGGGATACGACGCCGATAAACTCATCTTT. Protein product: CAGYLTGGYDADKLIF.

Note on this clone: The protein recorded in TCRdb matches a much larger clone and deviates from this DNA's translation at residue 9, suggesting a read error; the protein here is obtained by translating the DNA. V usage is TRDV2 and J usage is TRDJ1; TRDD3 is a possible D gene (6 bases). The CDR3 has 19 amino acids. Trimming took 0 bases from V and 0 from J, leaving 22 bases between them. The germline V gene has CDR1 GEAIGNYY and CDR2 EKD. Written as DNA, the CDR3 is TGTGCCTGTGACACCTTGTCTTTACGGGGGGAAGAGTACACCGATAAACTCATCTTT. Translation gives CACDTLSLRGEEYTDKLIF.

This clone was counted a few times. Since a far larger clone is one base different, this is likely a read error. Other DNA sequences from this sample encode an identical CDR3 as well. This CDR3 reads CACDTVRGYGNTDKLIF. The CDR3 DNA reads TGTGCCTGCGACACCGTGCGGGGATACGGTAACACCGATAAACTCATCTTT. The chain combines TRDV2 with TRDJ1; 9 positions agree with TRDD3. Germline assignment: CDR1 GEAIGNYY and CDR2 EKD. The CDR3 is 17 residues long.

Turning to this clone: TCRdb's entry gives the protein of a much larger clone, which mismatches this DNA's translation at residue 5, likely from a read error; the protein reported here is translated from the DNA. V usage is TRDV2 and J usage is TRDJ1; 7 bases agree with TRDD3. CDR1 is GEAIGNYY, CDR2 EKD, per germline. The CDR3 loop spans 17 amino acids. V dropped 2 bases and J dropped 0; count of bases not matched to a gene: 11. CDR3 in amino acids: CACDNLVLGENTDKLIF. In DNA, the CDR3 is TGTGCCTGTGACAACCTCGTGTTGGGGGAGAACACCGATAAACTCATCTTT.

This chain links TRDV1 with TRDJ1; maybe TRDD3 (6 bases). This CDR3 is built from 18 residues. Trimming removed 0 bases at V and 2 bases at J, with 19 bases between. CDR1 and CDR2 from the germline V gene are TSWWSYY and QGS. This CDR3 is CALGELWLIPDTTDKLIF. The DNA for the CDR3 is TGTGCTCTTGGGGAACTGTGGCTCATCCCCGATACGACCGATAAACTCATCTTT.